The rows below give T cell receptor beta chains drawn from one sample of a study of control samples from healthy donors and cancer patients. The table came from immunoSEQ multiplex PCR; TCRdb's copy has only in-frame clones and leaves some out. The top ten hold about 2.6% of the sample, which has some 120,000 clones, 90% seen once. Input material: blood. The receptor source for this set is a man younger than 35 in good health. The CDR3 runs from the conserved cysteine through the conserved F or W. The size of a clone is reported for some rows only, either as once, few or many, or as a class for expanded clones.

abundance,j_gene,v_gene,CDR3aa
NA,TRBJ2-3,TRBV5-6,CASSLGSSGLSTDTQYF
NA,TRBJ1-1,TRBV7-9,CASSRDDRVANTEAFF
NA,TRBJ2-1,TRBV14,CASSQAGAGVDISYNEQFF
NA,TRBJ2-1,TRBV6-5,CASSTLGTSGPEQFF
once,TRBJ1-2,TRBV6-5,CASSYSVGARGYTF
NA,TRBJ2-5,TRBV3-1/TRBV3-2,CASSRHLETQYF
NA,TRBJ2-1,TRBV10-3,CAISRGAADRVNEQFF
NA,TRBJ1-2,TRBV2,CASSGGDRYDGYTF
NA,TRBJ1-5,TRBV11-2,CASSLDRTVAGGGNQPQHF
NA,TRBJ2-1,TRBV7-3,CASSDRDSSYNEQFF
NA,TRBJ2-4,TRBV24-1,CATSDFGGIQYF
NA,TRBJ2-3,TRBV27,CASSFSVDTQYF
few,TRBJ1-1,TRBV7-9,CASSVQGTNTEAFF
once,TRBJ1-5,TRBV12-3/TRBV12-4,CASTIQVNQPQHF
NA,TRBJ1-2,TRBV29-1,CSVDNGDYGYTF
once,TRBJ2-4,TRBV10-2,CASRRDRGPPAKNIQYF
NA,TRBJ1-1,TRBV28,CASSFMNTEAFF
NA,TRBJ1-6,TRBV2,CASKSQGSRGLAPLHF
NA,TRBJ2-3,TRBV7-8,CATGRARTDTQYF
NA,TRBJ1-2,TRBV28,CASSSKDTDFFYGYTF
NA,TRBJ1-6,TRBV7-9,CASKFGENSPLHF
NA,TRBJ2-7,TRBV10-2,CASRGTSGSGEQYF
NA,TRBJ1-4,TRBV7-2,CASSPETFATNEKLFF
NA,TRBJ1-2,TRBV5-4,CASSSQQGYGYTF
NA,TRBJ1-2,TRBV28,CASSPRTGGNYGYTF
NA,TRBJ1-6,TRBV6-5,CASSYSPGGPNSPLHF
NA,TRBJ2-7,TRBV3-1/TRBV3-2,CASSPGTSGGPYEQYF
NA,TRBJ2-5,TRBV5-8,CASSSSTGTGQETQYF
once,TRBJ1-6,TRBV5-1,CASSLGVMWDRESPLHF
NA,TRBJ2-3,TRBV7-3,CASSLTGVGDTQYF
NA,TRBJ2-7,TRBV11-2,CASSPPPGQGSHEQYF
NA,TRBJ1-6,TRBV19,CASSIPGQFRPLHF
many,TRBJ1-6,TRBV5-4,CASSPGTLNHSPLHF
NA,TRBJ2-5,TRBV5-1,CASGTSGSVETQYF
NA,TRBJ1-2,TRBV7-2,CASSLVGERGYTF
NA,TRBJ1-2,TRBV28,CASSLGDYGYTF
NA,TRBJ1-5,TRBV6-5,CASSWEGNSNQPQHF
NA,TRBJ1-1,TRBV5-1,CASSSGTGNTEAFF
NA,TRBJ2-1,TRBV19,CARGLAGGIAYNEQFF
NA,TRBJ2-4,TRBV19,CASQNSLHDQNIQYF
few,TRBJ2-1,TRBV7-2,CASSSPGLAGVGSYNEQFF
NA,TRBJ2-6,TRBV7-9,CASSSEAGQAVTGANVLTF
NA,TRBJ2-7,TRBV10-2,CASSPDREAYEQYF
NA,TRBJ1-4,TRBV11-2,CASSSSTGVGEKLFF